This entry lists 27 T cell receptor beta chains sequenced from one sample in a study of T cells in localized non-small cell lung cancer. TCRdb's copy holds only in-frame clones and misses some; the assay was immunoSEQ multiplex PCR. Here the sample spans about 11,000 clones, approximately 81% being singletons. The sequencing here drew on peripheral blood, taken before any cancer treatment. The receptors derive from a male donor older than 55 with stage I lung adenocarcinoma.

J is TRBJ1-2 and V is TRBV4-1; D is unclear. The CDR3 loop spans 14 amino acids. V gave up 0 bases and J gave up 6 bases, with 11 bases separating them. Germline CDR1 reads MGHRA; CDR2 reads YSYEKL. CDR3 nucleotides: TGCGCCAGCAGCCAAGAAGGATCGGGCGATGGCTACACCTTC. Its protein is CASSQEGSGDGYTF.

The chain uses TRBV6-5 and TRBJ2-5; 10 nucleotides agree with TRBD2. In germline, CDR1 is MNHEY, CDR2 SVGAGI. The V gene end was trimmed by 6 bases and the J gene end by 4 bases; junction bases not matched to a gene: 5. The CDR3 sequence is 14 residues long. In DNA form, the CDR3 reads TGTGCCAGCAGCAGCGGGGGGGGAGGAGAGACCCAGTACTTC. Amino acid sequence: CASSSGGGGETQYF.

The V call is TRBV9, the J call TRBJ1-2, with a possible D match to TRBD1 (5 bases). The germline CDR1 and CDR2 sequences are SGDLS and YYNGEE. V was trimmed by 1 base and J by 14 bases, leaving 15 bases between them. This CDR3 contains 12 residues. For the CDR3, the DNA is TGTGCCAGCAGCGTATCGGGAGGGGTAATGACCTTC. This codes for CASSVSGGVMTF.

The J gene is TRBJ2-5, the V gene TRBV11-3, with TRBD2 matching over 8 bases. The CDR3 covers 20 residues. CDR1 and CDR2 (germline): SGHNT, YENEEA. J lost 4 bases, V lost 3 bases, and 22 bases had no gene match. CDR3 in DNA: TGTGCCAGCAGCTTTATGCCCTATGATGGGACTAGGGGCAACGGAGAGACCCAGTACTTC. Translated: CASSFMPYDGTRGNGETQYF.

The V gene is TRBV6-5, the J gene TRBJ1-1; weak D call: TRBD1 (6 bases). Looked up from germline, CDR1 is MNHEY and CDR2 is SVGAGI. The CDR3 loop spans 15 amino acids. Trimming shortened V by 2 bases and J by 4 bases, and 14 bases separated the two germline ends. The DNA of the CDR3 is TGTGCCAGCAGTTACGGGCAGGGGATAGGCACTGAAGCTTTCTTT. Its protein is CASSYGQGIGTEAFF.

J is TRBJ1-5 and V is TRBV28; 7 bases are shared with TRBD1. Germline loops: CDR1 MDHEN, CDR2 SYDVKM. The CDR3 is 16 amino acids. The ends lost 3 bases at V and 6 bases at J; junction bases unmatched: 11. The CDR3 here is CASSLALTGLSQPQHF. The CDR3 DNA reads TGTGCCAGCAGTTTGGCCCTGACAGGGTTGAGTCAGCCCCAGCATTTT.

V usage is TRBV7-8 and J usage is TRBJ2-7; TRBD1 is a possible D gene (6 bases). Germline V gives CDR1 SGHVS, CDR2 FQNEAQ. This CDR3 spans 14 amino acids. Trimming took 5 bases from V and 1 from J, leaving 12 bases between them. The CDR3 bases are TGTGCCAGCAGCCTAGACCAGGGGTCCTACGAGCAGTACTTC. This gives the protein CASSLDQGSYEQYF.

The rearrangement uses TRBV7-2 and TRBJ2-7, with 8 bases fitting TRBD1. Germline V lookup: CDR1 SGHTA, CDR2 FQGNSA. V gave up 5 bases and J gave up 2 bases; unmatched junction bases: 5. This CDR3 is built from 14 residues. CDR3 sequence: CASSPGQGPYEQYF. DNA of the CDR3: TGTGCCAGCAGCCCCGGACAGGGCCCCTACGAGCAGTACTTC. The complete variable domain, with remaining parts taken from reference TRBV7-2 and TRBJ2-7, reads GAGVSQSPSNKVTEKGKDVELRCDPISGHTALYWYRQSLGQGLEFLIYFQGNSAPDKSGLPSDRFSAERTGGSVSTLTIQRTQQEDSAVYLCASSPGQGPYEQYFGPGTRLTVT.

This clone was seen a single time. CDR3 protein: CSVLTGTKQYF. CDR3 nucleotides: TGCAGCGTCCTGACAGGGACGAAGCAGTACTTC. The genes are TRBV29-1 and TRBJ2-7; TRBD1 matches at 7 bases. The ends lost 6 bases at V and 8 bases at J; junction bases unmatched: 7. The CDR3 covers 11 residues. In germline, CDR1 is SQVTM, CDR2 ANQGSEA.

The chain is built from TRBV19 and TRBJ2-3; D ambiguous. CDR1 is LNHDA and CDR2 is SQIVND in the germline V gene (reference sequence). The CDR3 covers 11 residues. V lost 3 bases to trimming and J lost 6 bases, with 4 bases between them. The CDR3 protein is CASSMRDTQYF. CDR3 nucleotide sequence: TGTGCCAGTAGTATGAGGGATACGCAGTATTTT.

V gene TRBV4-3 combines with J gene TRBJ1-3; D is ambiguous. Germline values: CDR1 LGHNA, CDR2 YSLEER. This CDR3 contains 15 residues. The ends were cut back, 0 bases at V and 0 bases at J, with 6 bases in the middle. The CDR3 loop is CASSQDRTSGNTIYF. The CDR3 DNA reads TGCGCCAGCAGCCAAGATAGGACCTCTGGAAACACCATATATTTT.

The CDR3 region has the DNA TGTGCCAGCAGCCTTAGAATAACAGGGGGCGAGAAGACCCAGTACTTC. Its protein is CASSLRITGGEKTQYF. The rearrangement joins TRBV7-2 to TRBJ2-5, with TRBD1 matching over 9 bases. CDR3 length: 16 residues. The V gene's germline CDR1 is SGHTA and CDR2 FQGNSA. Losses at the gene ends were 5 bases for V and 6 bases for J; bases not matched to a gene: 13.

This clone was found once. The chain recombines TRBV6-5 with TRBJ2-2; 11 bases align to TRBD1. CDR1 and CDR2 (germline): MNHEY, SVGAGI. The CDR3 is made up of 15 amino acids. J gave up 8 bases and V 2 bases, and 4 bases lay outside the gene matches. CDR3 loop: CASSYRDRGEGELFF. CDR3 DNA: TGTGCCAGCAGTTACCGGGACAGGGGGGAAGGGGAGCTGTTTTTT.

This clone was seen a handful of times. The chain couples TRBV29-1 to TRBJ1-2; the D gene is possibly TRBD1 (6 bases). Trimming shortened V by 1 base and J by 2 bases, and 14 bases separated the two germline ends. Germline-derived CDR1 and CDR2 are SQVTM and ANQGSEA. The CDR3 is made up of 15 amino acids. CDR3 nucleotides: TGCAGCGTTGAAGGGACAGCCCCACCGAACTATGGCTACACCTTC. Protein sequence: CSVEGTAPPNYGYTF. Drawing the rest from reference TRBV29-1 and TRBJ1-2, the complete variable domain is SAVISQKPSRDICQRGTSLTIQCQVDSQVTMMFWYRQQPGQSLTLIATANQGSEATYESGFVIDKFPISRPNLTFSTLTVSNMSPEDSSIYLCSVEGTAPPNYGYTFGSGTRLTVV.

The rearrangement joins TRBV5-8 to TRBJ2-1; 10 nucleotides line up with TRBD1. Trimming took 3 bases from V and 6 from J; bases not matched to a gene: 6. The V gene's germline CDR1 is SGHTS and CDR2 YDEGEE. CDR3 size: 15 residues. CDR3 nucleotides: TGTGCCAGCAGCTGGGGACAGGGGTCCCCCAATGAGCAGTTCTTC. Translating it yields CASSWGQGSPNEQFF.

This clone is deemed medium-sized (0.01 to 0.1%). The chain carries TRBV10-2 and TRBJ2-3; the D gene is possibly TRBD2 (6 bases). Trimming left V 7 bases short and J 1 base short, with 18 bases between. This CDR3 contains 16 residues. Per the germline V gene, CDR1 is WSHSY and CDR2 is SAAADI. The CDR3 DNA sequence: TGCGCCAGCACCGCTCCCCGGGGCGGGGGCACAGATACGCAGTATTTT. Translated, it gives CASTAPRGGGTDTQYF.

The chain links TRBV30 to TRBJ2-7; D is undetermined. This CDR3 comprises 12 residues. Between the trimmed V and J ends, which lost 4 bases and 5 bases, there was a span of 12 bases. Germline values: CDR1 GTSNPN, CDR2 SVGIG (reference sequence). The DNA of the CDR3 is TGTGCCTGGACAGTATTGTCCCACGAGCAGTACTTC. It codes for CAWTVLSHEQYF.

This clone was picked up a small number of times. The chain is built from TRBV18 and TRBJ2-1; TRBD1 agrees at 7 bases. The CDR3 totals 16 residues. Germline-derived CDR1 and CDR2 are KGHSH and LQKENI. J gave up 6 bases and V 3 bases, and 11 bases lay outside the gene matches. The CDR3 is CASSPQAGTEGNEQFF. The CDR3 DNA is TGTGCCAGCTCACCTCAGGCCGGGACAGAGGGCAATGAGCAGTTCTTC.

This chain connects TRBV5-4 to TRBJ2-3; 9 bases line up with TRBD1. The CDR3 contains 17 residues. V was pared by 4 bases and J by 3 bases, with 12 bases of the junction left unmatched. Per germline, CDR1 SGHNT and CDR2 YYREEE (reference sequence). The CDR3 DNA sequence: TGTGCCAGCAGCCCCGGAACAGGGGGCGTCGGAACAGATACGCAGTATTTT. Residues: CASSPGTGGVGTDTQYF.

The chain has TRBV11-3 and TRBJ2-1; D call uncertain. Per germline, CDR1 SGHNT and CDR2 YENEEA. V dropped 5 bases and J dropped 7 bases, with 12 bases sitting between them. This CDR3 contains 13 residues. The CDR3: CASSRSGRNEQFF. The CDR3 DNA follows: TGTGCCAGCAGCCGCTCGGGCCGGAATGAGCAGTTCTTC. Full variable domain (remainder filled in from reference TRBV11-3 and TRBJ2-1): EAGVVQSPRYKIIEKKQPVAFWCNPISGHNTLYWYLQNLGQGPELLIRYENEEAVDDSQLPKDRFSAERLKGVDSTLKIQPAELGDSAVYLCASSRSGRNEQFFGPGTRLTVL.

This clone was seen more than once but under ten times. This chain joins TRBV28 and TRBJ1-1; 8 bases line up with TRBD1. Germline CDR1 reads MDHEN; CDR2 reads SYDVKM. The CDR3 consists of 14 residues. J lost 5 bases, V lost 4 bases, and 6 bases had no gene match. In nucleotides, the CDR3 is TGTGCCAGCAGTTCGACAGGGGAGGGGACTGAAGCTTTCTTT. Translation gives CASSSTGEGTEAFF.

As concerns this clone: One end of the junction fails to match germline, which may point to a read error. The rearrangement joins TRBV29-1 to TRBJ2-1; possible D gene TRBD2, 5 bases. From germline, CDR1 is SQVTM and CDR2 ANQGSEA. The length of the CDR3 is 11 residues. The CDR3 region has the DNA TGCAGCGGAGGACTCGGGCGTTCGGGGATCTTC. Protein sequence: CSGGLGRSGIF.

This clone occurred once. The CDR3 protein is CAWSPGLAGTQYF. Written as DNA, the CDR3 is TGTGCCTGGAGTCCGGGACTAGCGGGGACCCAGTACTTC. The chain joins TRBV30 to TRBJ2-5; 12 bases line up with TRBD2. Germline V CDR1 and CDR2: GTSNPN, SVGIG (reference sequence). This CDR3 has 13 residues. Losses at the gene ends were 2 bases for V and 7 bases for J; bases not matched to a gene: 2.

This sequence joins TRBV9 and TRBJ1-1, with 7 bases lining up with TRBD1. CDR1 is SGDLS and CDR2 is YYNGEE in the germline V gene. The junction had 7 bases not matched to a gene; V was cut back by 0 bases and J by 8 bases. The CDR3 covers 14 residues. The CDR3 loop is CASSVAPGTVEAFF. As DNA, the CDR3 is TGTGCCAGCAGCGTAGCGCCTGGGACAGTCGAAGCTTTCTTT.

This chain uses TRBV25-1 with TRBJ1-5; no clear D gene. V was cut by 3 bases and J by 6 bases, with 12 bases left in between. This CDR3 contains 14 residues. In germline, CDR1 is MGHDK, CDR2 SYGVNS. CDR3 amino acids: CASSDIEWGQPQHF. DNA for the CDR3: TGTGCCAGCAGTGATATCGAATGGGGTCAGCCCCAGCATTTT.

The CDR3: CASSLVPPGDTQYF. The CDR3 region has the DNA TGTGCCAGCAGCTTAGTCCCCCCGGGGGATACGCAGTATTTT. The chain joins TRBV7-2 to TRBJ2-3, with D perhaps matching TRBD2 (5 bases). V lost 1 base and J 6 bases, leaving 11 bases between the germline ends. The CDR3 consists of 14 residues. Germline values: CDR1 SGHTA, CDR2 FQGNSA.

The chain carries TRBV19 and TRBJ1-1; D ambiguous. The CDR3 has 12 residues. Trimming pared 0 bases from V and 11 bases from J, leaving 10 bases between. The V gene's germline CDR1 is LNHDA and CDR2 SQIVND (reference sequence). CDR3 DNA: TGTGCCAGTAGTATAGAACCGGGGTACGCTTTCTTT. This sequence encodes CASSIEPGYAFF.